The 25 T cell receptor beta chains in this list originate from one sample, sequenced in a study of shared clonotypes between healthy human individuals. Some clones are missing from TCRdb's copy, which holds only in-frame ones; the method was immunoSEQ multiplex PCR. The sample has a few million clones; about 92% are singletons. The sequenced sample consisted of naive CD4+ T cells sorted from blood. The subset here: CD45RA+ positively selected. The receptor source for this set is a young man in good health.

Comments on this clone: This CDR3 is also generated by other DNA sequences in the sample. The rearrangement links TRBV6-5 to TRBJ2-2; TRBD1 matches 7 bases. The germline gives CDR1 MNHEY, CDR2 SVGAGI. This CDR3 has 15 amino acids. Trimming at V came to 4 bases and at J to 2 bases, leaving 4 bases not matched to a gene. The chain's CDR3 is CASSSGTANTGELFF. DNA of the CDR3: TGTGCCAGCAGTTCTGGGACAGCAAACACCGGGGAGCTGTTTTTT.

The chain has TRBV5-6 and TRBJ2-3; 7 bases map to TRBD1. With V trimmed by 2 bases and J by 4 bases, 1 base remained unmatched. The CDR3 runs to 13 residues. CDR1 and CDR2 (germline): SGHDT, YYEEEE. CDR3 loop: CASSFDRADTQYF. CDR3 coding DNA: TGTGCCAGCAGCTTCGACAGGGCAGATACGCAGTATTTT. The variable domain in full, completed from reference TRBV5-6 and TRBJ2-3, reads DAGVTQSPTHLIKTRGQQVTLRCSPKSGHDTVSWYQQALGQGPQFIFQYYEEEERQRGNFPDRFSGHQFPNYSSELNVNALLLGDSALYLCASSFDRADTQYFGPGTRLTVL.

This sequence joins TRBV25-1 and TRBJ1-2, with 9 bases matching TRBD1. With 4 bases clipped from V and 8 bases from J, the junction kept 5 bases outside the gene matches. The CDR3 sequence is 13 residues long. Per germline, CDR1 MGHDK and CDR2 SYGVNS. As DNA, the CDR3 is TGTGCCAGCAGTGTTACAGGGGGCAGCGGCTACACCTTC. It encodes CASSVTGGSGYTF.

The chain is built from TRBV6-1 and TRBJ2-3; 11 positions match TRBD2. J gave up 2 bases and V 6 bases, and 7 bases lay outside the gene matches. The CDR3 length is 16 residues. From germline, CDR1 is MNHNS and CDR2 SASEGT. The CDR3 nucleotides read TGTGCCAGCAGCGAAAATAGCGGGAGGGCCACAGATACGCAGTATTTT. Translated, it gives CASSENSGRATDTQYF.

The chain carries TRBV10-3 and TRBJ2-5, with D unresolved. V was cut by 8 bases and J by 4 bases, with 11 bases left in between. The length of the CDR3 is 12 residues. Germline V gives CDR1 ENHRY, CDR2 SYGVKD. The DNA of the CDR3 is TGTGCCATCGGCAACCCCGGAGAGACCCAGTACTTC. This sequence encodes CAIGNPGETQYF.

The CDR3 loop is CASSLLAGSHQNEQYF. The CDR3 coding sequence is TGTGCCAGCAGTTTACTAGCGGGGTCCCACCAGAACGAGCAGTACTTC. This sequence joins TRBV28 and TRBJ2-7; 9 bases map to TRBD2. CDR3 size: 16 residues. Germline V CDR1 and CDR2: MDHEN, SYDVKM. With V trimmed by 2 bases and J by 5 bases, 10 bases remained unmatched.

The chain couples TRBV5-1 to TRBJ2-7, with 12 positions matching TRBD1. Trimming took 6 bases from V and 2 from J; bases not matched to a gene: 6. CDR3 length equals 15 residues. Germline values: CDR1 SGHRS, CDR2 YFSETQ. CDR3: CASTEGQGATYEQYF. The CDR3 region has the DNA TGCGCCAGCACCGAGGGACAGGGGGCGACCTACGAGCAGTACTTC.

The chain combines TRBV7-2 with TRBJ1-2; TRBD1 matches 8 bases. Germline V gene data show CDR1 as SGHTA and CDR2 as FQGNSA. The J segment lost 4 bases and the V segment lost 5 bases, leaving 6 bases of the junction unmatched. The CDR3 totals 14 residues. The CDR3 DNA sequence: TGTGCCAGCAGCCAGAGGACAGGGATCTATGGCTACACCTTC. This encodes CASSQRTGIYGYTF.

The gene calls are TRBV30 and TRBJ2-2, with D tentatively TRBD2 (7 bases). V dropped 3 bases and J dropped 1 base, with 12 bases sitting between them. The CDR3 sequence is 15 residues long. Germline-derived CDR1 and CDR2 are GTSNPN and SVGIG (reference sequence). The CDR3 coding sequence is TGTGCCTGGAGATGGGGGGGCCAGAACACCGGGGAGCTGTTTTTT. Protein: CAWRWGGQNTGELFF. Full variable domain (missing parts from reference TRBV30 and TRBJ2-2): SQTIHQWPATLVQPVGSPLSLECTVEGTSNPNLYWYRQAAGRGLQLLFYSVGIGQISSEVPQNLSASRPQDRQFILSSKKLLLSDSGFYLCAWRWGGQNTGELFFGEGSRLTVL.

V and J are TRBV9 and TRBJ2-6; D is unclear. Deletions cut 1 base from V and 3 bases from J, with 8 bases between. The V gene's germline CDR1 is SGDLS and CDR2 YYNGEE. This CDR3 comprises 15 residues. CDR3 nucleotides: TGTGCCAGCAGCGTACTGACGGGTGGGGCCAACGTCCTGACTTTC. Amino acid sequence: CASSVLTGGANVLTF.

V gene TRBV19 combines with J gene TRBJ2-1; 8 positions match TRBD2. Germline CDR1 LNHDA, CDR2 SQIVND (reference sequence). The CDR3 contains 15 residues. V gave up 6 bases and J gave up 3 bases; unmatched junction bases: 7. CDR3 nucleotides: TGTGCCAGTAGCCCTCCGGGACTAGTCTACAATGAGCAGTTCTTC. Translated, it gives CASSPPGLVYNEQFF.

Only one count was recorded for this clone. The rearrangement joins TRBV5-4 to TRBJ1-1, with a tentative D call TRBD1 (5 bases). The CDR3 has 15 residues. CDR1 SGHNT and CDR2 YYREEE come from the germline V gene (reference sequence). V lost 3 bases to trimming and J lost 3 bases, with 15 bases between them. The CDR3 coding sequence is TGTGCCAGCAGCTCTCAGGGAGGCGTTGACACTGAAGCTTTCTTT. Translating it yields CASSSQGGVDTEAFF.

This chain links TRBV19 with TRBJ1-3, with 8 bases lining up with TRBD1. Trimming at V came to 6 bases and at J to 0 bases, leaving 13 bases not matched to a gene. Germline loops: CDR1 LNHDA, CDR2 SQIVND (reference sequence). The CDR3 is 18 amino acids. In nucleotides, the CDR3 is TGTGCCAGTAGGACCGACAGGGGCATGCCTTTCTCTGGAAACACCATATATTTT. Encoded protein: CASRTDRGMPFSGNTIYF. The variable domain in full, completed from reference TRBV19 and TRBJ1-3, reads DGGITQSPKYLFRKEGQNVTLSCEQNLNHDAMYWYRQDPGQGLRLIYYSQIVNDFQKGDIAEGYSVSREKKESFPLTVTSAQKNPTAFYLCASRTDRGMPFSGNTIYFGEGSWLTVV.

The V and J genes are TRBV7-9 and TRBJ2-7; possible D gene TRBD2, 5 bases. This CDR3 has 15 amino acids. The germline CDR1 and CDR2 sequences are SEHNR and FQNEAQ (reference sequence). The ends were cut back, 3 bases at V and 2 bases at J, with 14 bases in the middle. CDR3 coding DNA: TGTGCCAGCAGCTTTAGTGGGAGAGGCCCCTACGAGCAGTACTTC. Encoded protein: CASSFSGRGPYEQYF.

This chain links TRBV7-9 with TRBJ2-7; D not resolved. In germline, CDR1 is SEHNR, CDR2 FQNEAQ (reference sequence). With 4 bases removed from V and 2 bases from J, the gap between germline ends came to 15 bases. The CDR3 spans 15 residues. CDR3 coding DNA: TGTGCCAGCAGCTCGATCAGGTACCAAACCTACGAGCAGTACTTC. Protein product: CASSSIRYQTYEQYF.

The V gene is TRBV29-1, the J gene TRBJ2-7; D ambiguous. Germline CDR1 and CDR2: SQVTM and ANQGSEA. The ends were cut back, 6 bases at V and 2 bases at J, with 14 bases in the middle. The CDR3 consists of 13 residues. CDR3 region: CSVLSDPPYEQYF. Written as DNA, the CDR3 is TGCAGCGTCCTTTCGGATCCTCCCTACGAGCAGTACTTC.

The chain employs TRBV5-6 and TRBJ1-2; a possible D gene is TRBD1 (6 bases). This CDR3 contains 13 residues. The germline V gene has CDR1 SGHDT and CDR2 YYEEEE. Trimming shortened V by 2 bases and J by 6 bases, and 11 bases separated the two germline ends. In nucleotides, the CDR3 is TGTGCCAGCAGCTTTCCAGGGGAGGATGGCTACACCTTC. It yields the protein CASSFPGEDGYTF.

This CDR3 is CASSEESHRIWSGVYNEQFF. CDR3 nucleotide sequence: TGTGCCAGCAGTGAAGAATCGCACCGGATCTGGTCAGGGGTTTACAATGAGCAGTTCTTC. This chain joins TRBV6-1 and TRBJ2-1, with D possibly TRBD1 on 6 matching bases. Trimming cost V 1 base and J 4 bases, with 26 bases left between them. The CDR3 runs to 20 residues. CDR1 and CDR2 (germline): MNHNS, SASEGT.

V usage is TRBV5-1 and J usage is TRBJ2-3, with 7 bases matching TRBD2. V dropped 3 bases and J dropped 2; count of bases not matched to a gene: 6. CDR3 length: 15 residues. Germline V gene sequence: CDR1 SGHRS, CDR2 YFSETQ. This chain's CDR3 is CASSSWGGSTDTQYF. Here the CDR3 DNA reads TGCGCCAGCAGCTCCTGGGGGGGGTCCACAGATACGCAGTATTTT.

The CDR3 DNA reads as TGCGCCAGCAGGGACAGGTGGGGGGGTGAAAAACTGTTTTTT. Its translation is CASRDRWGGEKLFF. This chain uses TRBV10-2 with TRBJ1-4; 7 nucleotides align to TRBD1. J lost 7 bases, V lost 6 bases, and 8 bases had no gene match. Germline V lookup: CDR1 WSHSY, CDR2 SAAADI. This CDR3 comprises 14 residues.

Written as DNA, the CDR3 is TGTGCCTGGAGTGTGGGCCAGCCTTATGGCTACACCTTC. This gives the protein CAWSVGQPYGYTF. V gene TRBV30 combines with J gene TRBJ1-2, with no clear D. This CDR3 contains 13 residues. V gave up 0 bases and J gave up 5 bases, with 10 bases separating them. Germline CDR1 is GTSNPN and CDR2 is SVGIG (reference sequence).

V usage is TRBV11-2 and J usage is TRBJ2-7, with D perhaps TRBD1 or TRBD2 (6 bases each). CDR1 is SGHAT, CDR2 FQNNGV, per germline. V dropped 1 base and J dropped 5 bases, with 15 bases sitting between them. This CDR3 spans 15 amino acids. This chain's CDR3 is CASSLAGARPDEQYF. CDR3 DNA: TGTGCCAGCAGCTTAGCGGGGGCGCGCCCAGACGAGCAGTACTTC.

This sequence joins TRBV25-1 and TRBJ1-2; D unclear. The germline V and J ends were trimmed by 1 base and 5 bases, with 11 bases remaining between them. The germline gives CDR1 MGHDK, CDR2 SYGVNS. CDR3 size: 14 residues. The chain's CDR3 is CASSESGSKYGYTF. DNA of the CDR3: TGTGCCAGCAGTGAATCGGGCAGCAAATATGGCTACACCTTC.

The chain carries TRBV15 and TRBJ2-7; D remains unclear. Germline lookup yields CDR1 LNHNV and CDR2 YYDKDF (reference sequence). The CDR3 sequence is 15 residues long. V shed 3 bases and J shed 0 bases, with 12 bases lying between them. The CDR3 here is CATSSPSESSYEQYF. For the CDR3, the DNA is TGTGCCACCAGCAGCCCCAGCGAGAGCTCCTACGAGCAGTACTTC. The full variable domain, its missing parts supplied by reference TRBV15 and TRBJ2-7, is DAMVIQNPRYQVTQFGKPVTLSCSQTLNHNVMYWYQQKSSQAPKLLFHYYDKDFNNEADTPDNFQSRRPNTSFCFLDIRSPGLGDTAMYLCATSSPSESSYEQYFGPGTRLTVT.

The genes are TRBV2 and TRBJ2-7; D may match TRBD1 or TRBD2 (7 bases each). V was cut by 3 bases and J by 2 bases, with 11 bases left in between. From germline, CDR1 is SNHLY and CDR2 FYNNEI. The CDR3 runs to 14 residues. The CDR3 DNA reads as TGTGCCAGCAGTGATCAGGGGGGGGCCTACGAGCAGTACTTC. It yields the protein CASSDQGGAYEQYF.